This T cell receptor beta chain derives from a study of cytomegalovirus exposure and HLA in healthy donors. The PCR ran on 60 Vbeta and 13 Jbeta primers. The repertoire was sequenced with immunoSEQ multiplex PCR; TCRdb's copy has only in-frame clones and lacks some. The sample consists of about 59,000 clones, 70% to 75% of them appearing once. The CDR3 is 15 amino acids. Trimming removed 5 bases at V and 4 bases at J, with 17 bases between. Germline values: CDR1 LNHDA, CDR2 SQIVND (reference sequence). Study findings and constraints: Later analysis demonstrated an association between a missense DCLRE1C variant and TCR beta V- and J-gene trimming.

This clone was seen only once. The antigen is unknown. The clonotype comes from a man aged 25 to 40 in good health and CMV-seropositive. The chain recombines TRBV19 with TRBJ1-2; a weak D match, TRBD1 (5 bases). Material: PBMCs. DNA of the CDR3: TGTGCCAGTAGTGATCGGGCCAGGGCGAGCTATGGCTACACCTTC. Translating it yields CASSDRARASYGYTF.